Below are 5 T cell receptor beta chains sequenced from a single sample in a study of T cells in Graves' hyperthyroidism and ophthalmopathy (dated by TCRdb to the late 2010s). Libraries were made using multiplex PCR. Sequencer: Illumina HiSeq 2000. The TCR beta CDR3 regions were amplified from the RNA transcripts. The first round of RT-PCR for the TCR CDR3 was performed with the HTBI primer set and the Qiagen OneStep RT-PCR kit. TCRdb ran its own pipeline on the public reads, namely fastp trimming at Q25 and MiXCR clone calling, and kept in-frame beta chains. Every CDR3 protein is listed once, alongside the most common genes and DNA of its rows. Across this sample there are some 600,000 distinct CDR3 sequences, with approximately 15% seen only once. Of the sample, more than 4.5% is held by the ten largest clones. The sequencing input was blood. The receptor set was obtained from a woman aged 30 to 39 with Graves' hyperthyroidism that later progressed to Graves' ophthalmopathy.

This clonotype was detected many times. The chain links TRBV6-1 to TRBJ2-5; a possible D gene is TRBD1 (6 bases). Trimming removed 4 bases at V and 2 bases at J, with 11 bases between. CDR1 and CDR2 from the germline V gene are MNHNS and SASEGT. The CDR3 spans 14 residues. The CDR3: CASSGQVRQETQYF. CDR3 DNA sequence: TGTGCCAGCAGTGGACAGGTTCGACAAGAGACCCAGTACTTC.

The sample holds many counts of this clonotype. The rearrangement joins TRBV28 to TRBJ1-2; D is ambiguous. Germline CDR1 reads MDHEN; CDR2 reads SYDVKM. V dropped 5 bases and J dropped 4 bases, with 23 bases sitting between them. This CDR3 contains 17 residues. The CDR3 DNA reads as TGTGCCAGCAGTGCCGGTGACGTACGACTACTGGGCTATGGCTACACCTTC. This gives the protein CASSAGDVRLLGYGYTF.

This clonotype has a count of ten or more. At one end the junction does not follow the germline gene, possibly because of a read error. The chain is built from TRBV14 and TRBJ2-3; D is ambiguous. CDR3 length equals 14 residues. Germline V CDR1 and CDR2: SGHDN, FVKESK. CDR3 residues: CASSEERNVYTQYF. CDR3 bases: TGTGCCAGCAGCGAAGAACGGAACGTCTATACGCAGTATTTT.

This clonotype was found many times. The V call is TRBV11-3, the J call TRBJ2-1, with D possibly matching TRBD2 (6 bases). Looked up from germline, CDR1 is SGHNT and CDR2 is YENEEA. This CDR3 has 15 amino acids. V was trimmed by 5 bases and J by 2 bases, leaving 13 bases between them. Here the CDR3 reads CASSRTSSPYNEQFF. Written as DNA, the CDR3 is TGTGCCAGCAGCCGTACTAGCAGTCCCTACAATGAGCAGTTCTTC.

This clonotype showed up many times. This sequence joins TRBV10-3 and TRBJ2-4; a possible D gene is TRBD2 (5 bases). Germline V gene sequence: CDR1 ENHRY, CDR2 SYGVKD. Between the trimmed V and J ends, which lost 6 bases and 0 bases, there was a span of 9 bases. The CDR3 totals 14 residues. The CDR3 reads CAISPGLAKNIQYF. The CDR3, as DNA: TGTGCCATCAGCCCAGGACTAGCCAAAAACATTCAGTACTTC.